This T cell receptor (beta chain) was obtained from a study of T cells in Graves' hyperthyroidism and ophthalmopathy. With a duration under 2 months, the hyperthyroidism was newly diagnosed in patients aged 18 to 65. Using RNA transcripts as the source, TCR beta CDR3 regions were amplified. HTBI primers were used for first-round RT-PCR of the TCR CDR3. TCRdb processed the multiplex PCR reads anew with MiXCR; each CDR3 protein has one entry. This sample has some 700,000 distinct CDR3 sequences, with 17% found just once. J gave up 4 bases and V 0 bases, and 7 bases lay outside the gene matches. The V gene's germline CDR1 is SGHRS and CDR2 YFSETQ. CDR3 length: 16 amino acids. This clonotype was seen repeatedly, ten times or more.

The specimen sequenced was blood. The clonotype comes from a man aged 50 to 60 with Graves' hyperthyroidism. The chain has TRBV5-1 and TRBJ2-7, with 10 positions matching TRBD2. The CDR3 DNA follows: TGCGCCAGCAGCTTGGGTTCTAGCGGGAGTCGGTACGAGCAGTACTTC. As protein: CASSLGSSGSRYEQYF.